The clone carrying this T cell receptor beta chain was seen a few times. A much larger clone lies one base from this, so it may be a read error. The same CDR3 can be traced to other DNA sequences in this sample. TCRdb re-called clones via MiXCR from the PCR reads. In the table there are about 39,000 clones, approximately 19% of which are singletons. These data originate in a study of metastatic and nonmetastatic thyroid tumors. Overall study: Blood and tumor or nodule tissue repertoires from malignant and benign thyroid patients were compared.

This CDR3 is 17 amino acids long. Germline CDR1 SGHAT, CDR2 FQDESV (reference sequence). Patients were all untreated before their thyroid surgery. The sample consisted of blood. This TCR derives from a female donor with papillary thyroid cancer or a benign thyroid nodule (not recorded which). Some clones in this sample may be carry-over from other donors' samples. The chain joins TRBV11-1 to TRBJ2-1, with TRBD2 matching over 7 bases. As DNA, the CDR3 is TGCGCCAGCAGCTTAGCGGGCCTCCGCGGGGGATATAATGAGCAGTTCTTC. It specifies CASSLAGLRGGYNEQFF.